This note documents a single T cell receptor (beta chain) sequence. The target antigen is unknown. The data are from a study of Ad26.COV2.S vaccination and SARS-CoV-2 variants. The germline V and J ends were trimmed by 2 bases and 6 bases, with 14 bases remaining between them. Germline CDR1 SGHTA, CDR2 FQGTGA. The CDR3 loop spans 15 amino acids. Here immunoSEQ multiplex PCR was the method, and the copy in TCRdb shows in-frame clones only, minus some. The table records hundreds of thousands of clones, around 87% of them present only once. Broader study findings: The authors reported substantial breadth in spike-specific CD8+ and CD4+ T cell responses after vaccination. Vaccine recipients showed a spike-specific TCR breadth that was higher than in placebo recipients. Responses of T cells in total may have been underestimated by the TCR breadth and depth analyses.

The treatment denotes: about 20 received Ad26.COV2.S at low or high dose, single or two shots; roughly 5 received placebo; per-sample allocation not given. It was on day 63 after the first vaccine or placebo injection that samples were taken. An adult of 18-55 years in Boston served as donor. Sequenced material: peripheral blood, taken in a trial of Ad26.COV2.S vaccine versus placebo. This chain uses TRBV7-3 with TRBJ2-1, with D perhaps TRBD1 (5 bases). This clonotype was obtained from a person aged 18-60 years who received the Ad26.COV2.S COVID-19 vaccine or a placebo. The CDR3 is CASSLGQGELNEQFF. DNA for the CDR3: TGTGCCAGCAGCTTAGGGCAGGGTGAGCTCAATGAGCAGTTCTTC. Using reference TRBV7-3 and TRBJ2-1 for the parts outside the CDR3, the full variable domain is GAGVSQTPSNKVTEKGKYVELRCDPISGHTALYWYRQSLGQGPEFLIYFQGTGAADDSGLPNDRFFAVRPEGSVSTLKIQRTERGDSAVYLCASSLGQGELNEQFFGPGTRLTVL.